This T cell receptor (beta chain) came from a study of molecular identifiers for immune sequencing clone quantification. Study observations and caveats: Clonotypes surpassing 20 RNA copies contained over 97% of effector molecules, versus under 1% in naive cells.

TCRdb passed the PCR reads through MiXCR, listing each CDR3 protein once. The table lists 490,000 or so distinct CDR3 sequences, around a fifth of them singletons, with about 0.8% in the top ten. Sorted inputs of 20,000 to 1,000,000 cells, with 10%, 30% or 50% RNA, yielded naive CD8 libraries. In this sample, this clonotype turned up a few times. The antigen remains undetermined. V lost 7 bases and J 3 bases, leaving 15 bases between the germline ends. The CDR3 contains 15 residues. The rearrangement links TRBV12-3 or TRBV12-4 to TRBJ2-2; perhaps TRBD2 as D (6 bases). What was sequenced was naive CD8+ T cells from blood, with Jurkat cell RNA spiked in. The subset denotes: FACS-sorted CD8+CD4-CCR7+CD45RA+ naive T cells. This TCR was recovered from a human donor in good health. Some libraries in this study had Jurkat cell RNA spiked in. Here the CDR3 DNA reads TGTGCCAGCAACGGGAGAATTGAGGACACCGGGGAGCTGTTTTTT. As protein: CASNGRIEDTGELFF.